This is a list of T cell receptor beta chains from one sample in a study of response to subunit inactivated influenza vaccine. TCRdb re-derived calls from the RT-PCR reads in MiXCR, one entry per CDR3 protein. This table has 400,000 to 650,000 distinct CDR3 sequences, under 8.5% appearing once. This specimen was PBMCs from blood, taken around 2 years after vaccination. The receptors come from a man aged 50 to 75 who received an inactivated influenza vaccine. The CDR3 runs from the conserved cysteine through the conserved F or W. The D gene is left open where the match is weak. Part of the rows lack a size; the others show once, few, many or a class for expanded clones.

d_call	clone_size	v_call	j_call	cdr3_aa	cdr3_nt
NA	many	TRBV10-3	TRBJ2-7	CAIRDLTGAQQYF	TGTGCCATCAGGGATTTGACAGGAGCCCAGCAGTACTTC
NA	NA	TRBV4-2	TRBJ2-1	CASSQALDIYNEQFF	TGTGCCAGCAGCCAAGCTCTGGACATCTACAATGAGCAGTTCTTC
NA	few	TRBV20-1	TRBJ2-7	CSARPEWHEQYF	TGCAGTGCTAGGCCGGAGTGGCACGAGCAGTACTTC
NA	NA	TRBV5-1	TRBJ1-2	CASSLVDARGYGYTF	TGCGCCAGCAGCTTGGTTGATGCCCGGGGCTATGGCTACACCTTC
TRBD1	NA	TRBV19	TRBJ1-4	CASRDRGIEKLFF	TGTGCCAGTAGGGACAGGGGGATTGAAAAACTGTTTTTT
TRBD1	few	TRBV4-1	TRBJ1-6	CASSLRYRTGGDSPLHF	TGCGCCAGCAGCTTAAGATATAGGACAGGGGGGGATTCACCCCTCCACTTT
TRBD2	many	TRBV10-3	TRBJ2-5	CAISDQASGRETQYF	TGTGCCATCAGTGATCAGGCTAGCGGGAGAGAGACCCAGTACTTC
NA	few	TRBV3-1	TRBJ2-7	CASSQRQHYEQYF	TGTGCCAGCAGCCAACGACAGCACTACGAGCAGTACTTC
TRBD2	many	TRBV7-9	TRBJ2-7	CASNSGRTYEQYF	TGTGCCAGCAATTCCGGGAGGACCTACGAGCAGTACTTC
TRBD2	NA	TRBV5-1	TRBJ2-7	CASSLVGLAGNPSEQYF	TGCGCCAGCAGCTTGGTGGGGCTAGCGGGGAACCCCTCCGAGCAGTACTTC
NA	NA	TRBV18	TRBJ1-6	CASSPRRQGYNSPLHF	TGTGCCAGCTCACCAAGACGGCAAGGCTATAATTCACCCCTCCACTTT
TRBD2	NA	TRBV4-3	TRBJ2-1	CASSQLAGLSPAYNEQFF	TGCGCCAGCAGCCAATTAGCGGGACTCTCTCCAGCCTACAATGAGCAGTTCTTC
NA	few	TRBV20-1	TRBJ1-3	CSATPPWGGAIYF	TGCAGTGCTACGCCACCGTGGGGGGGGGCCATATATTTT
TRBD1	many	TRBV12-3/TRBV12-4	TRBJ2-2	CASSSPTGAAGELFF	TGTGCCAGCAGCTCACCAACAGGGGCGGCCGGGGAGCTGTTTTTT
NA	few	TRBV7-2	TRBJ1-2	CASSPDSLNYGYTF	TGTGCCAGCAGCCCGGACAGCCTTAACTATGGCTACACCTTC
TRBD1	many	TRBV20-1	TRBJ2-4	CSARDLRTGDKNIQYF	TGCAGTGCTAGAGATCTTAGGACAGGGGACAAAAACATTCAGTACTTC
TRBD2	many	TRBV27	TRBJ2-6	CASIRTGLAGFLPGANVLTF	TGTGCCAGCATTCGGACGGGACTAGCGGGATTTCTACCTGGGGCCAACGTCCTGACTTTC
NA	few	TRBV12-3/TRBV12-4	TRBJ1-2	CASSLAPNSGYTF	TGTGCCAGCAGTTTAGCCCCGAACAGTGGCTACACCTTC
NA	NA	TRBV20-1	TRBJ2-3	CSARDLETDTQYF	TGCAGTGCTAGAGATCTGGAAACAGATACGCAGTATTTT
NA	NA	TRBV20-1	TRBJ2-7	CSATLPGRPYEQYF	TGCAGTGCTACCCTCCCGGGAAGACCCTACGAGCAGTACTTC
NA	NA	TRBV16	TRBJ2-7	CASSQSRPGEQYF	TGTGCCAGCAGCCAATCGCGGCCGGGCGAGCAGTACTTC
NA	few	TRBV6-5	TRBJ2-6	CASSSTNGAEGSGANVLTF	TGTGCCAGCAGTTCCACCAACGGGGCGGAAGGATCTGGGGCCAACGTCCTGACTTTC
TRBD1	NA	TRBV12-3/TRBV12-4	TRBJ2-2	CASTSGQGFTGELFF	TGTGCCAGCACCTCGGGACAGGGCTTCACCGGGGAGCTGTTTTTT
NA	many	TRBV12-3/TRBV12-4	TRBJ1-2	CASSLSGTPQGYTF	TGTGCCAGCAGTTTATCCGGGACTCCTCAAGGCTACACCTTC
TRBD1	many	TRBV29-1	TRBJ2-1	CSVRTKYRDSSYNEQFF	TGCAGCGTTCGAACAAAATACCGGGACAGCTCCTACAATGAGCAGTTCTTC
NA	few	TRBV4-3	TRBJ1-2	CASSQGQGIDYGYTF	TGCGCCAGCAGCCAGGGTCAAGGGATCGACTATGGCTACACCTTC
NA	NA	TRBV7-9	TRBJ2-3	CASSLWSWADTQYF	TGTGCCAGCAGCTTATGGTCGTGGGCAGATACGCAGTATTTT
NA	NA	TRBV20-1	TRBJ2-3	CSARFARTGPDTDTQYF	TGCAGTGCTAGATTCGCGAGGACGGGGCCAGACACAGATACGCAGTATTTT
NA	few	TRBV7-2	TRBJ1-1	CASSRSGHFEAFF	TGTGCCAGCAGCCGCTCGGGACATTTTGAAGCTTTCTTT
TRBD1	few	TRBV12-3/TRBV12-4	TRBJ2-7	CASSFSGTGRAYEQYF	TGTGCCAGCAGTTTTTCCGGGACAGGGAGGGCCTACGAGCAGTACTTC
NA	few	TRBV6-2/TRBV6-3	TRBJ2-2	CASSYSTEAGELFF	TGTGCCAGCAGTTACTCAACAGAGGCCGGGGAGCTGTTTTTT
NA	NA	TRBV28	TRBJ2-3	CASSTLGDTQYF	TGTGCCAGCAGTACGCTCGGGGATACGCAGTATTTT
NA	many	TRBV4-3	TRBJ2-1	CASSQDADNEQFF	TGCGCCAGCAGCCAAGATGCGGACAATGAGCAGTTCTTC
NA	few	TRBV7-2	TRBJ1-2	CASRDSTGNYGYTF	TGTGCCAGCAGGGACTCGACAGGCAACTATGGCTACACCTTC
NA	NA	TRBV27	TRBJ2-5	CASIRVYRGETQYF	TGTGCCAGCATCCGAGTATATCGGGGCGAGACCCAGTACTTC
NA	few	TRBV20-1	TRBJ1-3	CSARDSNTIYF	TGCAGTGCTAGAGATAGCAACACCATATATTTT
NA	few	TRBV2	TRBJ1-4	CASSENRALEKLFF	TGTGCCAGCAGTGAGAACAGGGCGCTTGAAAAACTGTTTTTT
NA	many	TRBV20-1	TRBJ2-1	CSARGAGPNEQFF	TGCAGTGCTAGAGGGGCCGGGCCTAATGAGCAGTTCTTC
TRBD2	NA	TRBV20-1	TRBJ2-7	CSARVSPLSGGSYEQYF	TGCAGTGCTAGGGTCTCGCCACTATCGGGAGGGTCCTACGAGCAGTACTTC
NA	many	TRBV5-1	TRBJ2-1	CASSSQGLDEQFF	TGCGCCAGCAGCTCTCAGGGGCTCGATGAGCAGTTCTTC
NA	NA	TRBV7-9	TRBJ1-2	CASSLHRDGGYTF	TGTGCCAGCAGCTTACACAGGGACGGTGGCTACACCTTC
NA	many	TRBV12-3/TRBV12-4	TRBJ1-5	CASSIAGVNNQPQHF	TGTGCCAGCAGTATAGCGGGGGTCAACAATCAGCCCCAGCATTTT
NA	few	TRBV29-1	TRBJ2-3	CSVREPTDTQYF	TGCAGCGTAAGGGAGCCCACAGATACGCAGTATTTT
TRBD1	NA	TRBV10-1	TRBJ1-5	CASSRQGWYEPQHF	TGCGCCAGCAGCAGACAGGGGTGGTATGAGCCCCAGCATTTT
TRBD2	few	TRBV7-6	TRBJ2-1	CASSSGTSAYNEQFF	TGTGCCAGCAGCTCCGGGACTAGCGCCTACAATGAGCAGTTCTTC
NA	few	TRBV2	TRBJ1-2	CASSEDSGGYGYTF	TGTGCCAGCAGTGAAGATTCGGGAGGGTATGGCTACACCTTC
TRBD1	many	TRBV7-2	TRBJ1-2	CASILYRGMDGYTF	TGTGCCAGCATCCTCTACAGGGGAATGGATGGCTACACCTTC